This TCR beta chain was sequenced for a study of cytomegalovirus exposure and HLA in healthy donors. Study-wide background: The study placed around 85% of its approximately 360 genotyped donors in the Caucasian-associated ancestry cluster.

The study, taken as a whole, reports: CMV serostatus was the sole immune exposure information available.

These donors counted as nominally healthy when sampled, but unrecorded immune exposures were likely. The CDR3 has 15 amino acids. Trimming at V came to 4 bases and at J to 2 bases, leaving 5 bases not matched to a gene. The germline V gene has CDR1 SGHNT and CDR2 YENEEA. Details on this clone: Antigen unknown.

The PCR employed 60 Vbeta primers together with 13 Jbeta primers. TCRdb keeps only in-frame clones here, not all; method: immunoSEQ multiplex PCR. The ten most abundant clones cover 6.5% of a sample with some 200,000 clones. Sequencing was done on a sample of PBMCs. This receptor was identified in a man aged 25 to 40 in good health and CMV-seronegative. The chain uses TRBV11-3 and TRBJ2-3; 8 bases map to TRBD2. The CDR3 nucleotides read TGTGCCAGCAGCTGGCGGGGGGCCGCCACAGATACGCAGTATTTT. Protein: CASSWRGAATDTQYF.